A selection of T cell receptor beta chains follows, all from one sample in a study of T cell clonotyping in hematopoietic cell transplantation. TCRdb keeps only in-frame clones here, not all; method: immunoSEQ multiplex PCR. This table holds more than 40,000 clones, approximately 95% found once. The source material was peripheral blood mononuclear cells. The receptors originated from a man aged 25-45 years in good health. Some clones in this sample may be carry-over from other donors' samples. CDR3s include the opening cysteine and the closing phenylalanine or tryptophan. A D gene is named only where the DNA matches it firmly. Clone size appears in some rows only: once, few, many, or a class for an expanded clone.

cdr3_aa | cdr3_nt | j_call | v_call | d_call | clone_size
CASSSGTSSYNEQFF | TGTGCCAGCAGTTCCGGGACTAGCTCCTACAATGAGCAGTTCTTC | TRBJ2-1 | TRBV27 | TRBD2 | .
CASSGEYEQYF | TGCGCCAGCAGTGGGGAATACGAGCAGTACTTC | TRBJ2-7 | TRBV5-1 | . | .
CASSPDGGATDTQYF | TGTGCCAGCAGCCCTGACGGGGGGGCGACAGATACGCAGTATTTT | TRBJ2-3 | TRBV6-6 | TRBD2 | .
CASRQTSGGYNEQFF | TGTGCCAGTAGACAAACTAGCGGGGGATACAATGAGCAGTTCTTC | TRBJ2-1 | TRBV19 | TRBD2 | .
CASSLFPETEVYEQYF | TGCGCCAGCAGCTTGTTCCCCGAGACAGAAGTCTACGAGCAGTACTTC | TRBJ2-7 | TRBV5-1 | . | .
CASSTTTRQGANTGELFF | TGCGCCAGCAGCACCACTACCCGACAGGGGGCGAACACCGGGGAGCTGTTTTTT | TRBJ2-2 | TRBV5-1 | TRBD1 | .
CASSLAGQSMNEQYF | TGCGCCAGCAGCTTGGCCGGACAGAGTATGAACGAGCAGTACTTC | TRBJ2-7 | TRBV5-1 | . | .
CASSDGTPTGGWELFF | TGCGCCAGCAGTGACGGGACTCCCACAGGAGGGTGGGAGCTGTTTTTT | TRBJ2-2 | TRBV10-1 | . | .
CASSLVPGQYF | TGTGCCAGCAGCTTAGTTCCAGGGCAGTACTTC | TRBJ2-7 | TRBV7-9 | . | .
CASSGVANYGYTF | TGTGCCAGCAGCGGCGTAGCTAACTATGGCTACACCTTC | TRBJ1-2 | TRBV9 | . | .
CASSEGQGTNTGELFF | TGTGCCAGCAGCGAGGGACAGGGGACGAACACCGGGGAGCTGTTTTTT | TRBJ2-2 | TRBV13 | TRBD1 | .
CASSTARARSSYEQYF | TGCGCCAGCAGCACAGCGCGGGCTAGGAGCTCCTACGAGCAGTACTTC | TRBJ2-7 | TRBV5-1 | . | .
CASQLAGAGQPQHF | TGTGCCAGTCAATTGGCAGGGGCCGGTCAGCCCCAGCATTTT | TRBJ1-5 | TRBV7-9 | . | .
CASSPIQGVKNIQYF | TGTGCCAGCAGTCCGATACAGGGTGTCAAAAACATTCAGTACTTC | TRBJ2-4 | TRBV6-5 | . | .
CASSPRRDNYGYTF | TGTGCCAGCAGTCCCCGGAGGGATAACTATGGCTACACCTTC | TRBJ1-2 | TRBV2 | . | .
CASSLYPGPGSDEQFF | TGTGCCAGCAGTTTATATCCGGGACCCGGGAGCGATGAGCAGTTCTTC | TRBJ2-1 | TRBV27 | . | .
CASSFLAGVRSPLHF | TGTGCCAGCAGTTTTCTGGCAGGGGTACGATCACCCCTCCACTTT | TRBJ1-6 | TRBV27 | . | .
CASSARDLQETQYF | TGTGCCAGCAGCGCCCGGGACCTCCAAGAGACCCAGTACTTC | TRBJ2-5 | TRBV13 | . | .
CASSPSAGMNTEAFF | TGCGCCAGCAGCCCCTCGGCAGGCATGAACACTGAAGCTTTCTTT | TRBJ1-1 | TRBV5-1 | . | .
CASQTSGGTYTDTQYF | TGTGCCAGCCAAACTAGCGGGGGGACATACACAGATACGCAGTATTTT | TRBJ2-3 | TRBV2 | TRBD2 | .
CSVGFGLGNEKLFF | TGCAGCGTTGGATTCGGTTTGGGTAATGAAAAACTGTTTTTT | TRBJ1-4 | TRBV29-1 | . | .
CASSDSKGVLF | TGTGCCAGCAGTGACTCGAAAGGGGTTCTTTTT | TRBJ1-4 | TRBV6-4 | . | .
CASNTGASGYTF | TGCGCCAGCAATACAGGGGCTAGTGGCTACACCTTC | TRBJ1-2 | TRBV10-1 | TRBD1 | .
CASSDSGDLRGTQYF | TGTGCCAGCAGTGACTCCGGGGACCTCCGGGGTACGCAGTATTTT | TRBJ2-3 | TRBV6-4 | . | .
CASSVEGRGEQYF | TGTGCCAGCAGCGTAGAGGGTAGGGGCGAGCAGTACTTC | TRBJ2-7 | TRBV9 | . | .
CASSPMGGDTQYF | TGTGCCAGCAGCCCCATGGGGGGAGATACGCAGTATTTT | TRBJ2-3 | TRBV7-2 | . | .
CASSIGLAGGYTQYF | TGTGCCAGCAGCATAGGACTAGCGGGGGGCTATACGCAGTATTTT | TRBJ2-3 | TRBV9 | TRBD2 | once
CASSYSDVPGETQYF | TGTGCCAGCAGTTACTCCGATGTACCTGGGGAGACCCAGTACTTC | TRBJ2-5 | TRBV6-5 | . | .
CAISDRTEAFF | TGTGCCATCAGTGATCGGACTGAAGCTTTCTTT | TRBJ1-1 | TRBV10-3 | . | .
CASSFYRGSTGEAFF | TGTGCCAGCAGCTTTTACAGGGGTTCCACGGGTGAAGCTTTCTTT | TRBJ1-1 | TRBV11-3 | TRBD1 | once
CASSADSQYQPQHF | TGTGCCAGCAGCGCCGACAGTCAGTATCAGCCCCAGCATTTT | TRBJ1-5 | TRBV2 | . | few
CASSLGSPDTQYF | TGTGCCAGCAGCTTAGGAAGCCCGGATACGCAGTATTTT | TRBJ2-3 | TRBV11-3 | . | .
CASSPDGEDEKLFF | TGTGCCAGCTCACCGGACGGGGAAGATGAAAAACTGTTTTTT | TRBJ1-4 | TRBV18 | . | once
CASSQVLEGASGYTF | TGTGCCAGCAGCCAAGTACTAGAAGGGGCCTCGGGCTACACCTTC | TRBJ1-2 | TRBV4-2 | . | .
CASTHDRTSSNSNQPQHF | TGTGCCAGCACCCACGACAGGACCAGTTCGAATAGCAATCAGCCCCAGCATTTT | TRBJ1-5 | TRBV7-8 | . | once